This T cell receptor beta chain stems from a study of regulatory T cells in long-lasting Graves disease. Time point noted: newly diagnosed GD, antithyroid drugs for less than 3 months. The TCR library was made from RNA that had been extracted from PBMCs in TRIzol. The CDR3 runs to 15 residues. Germline CDR1 and CDR2: SGHNT and YENEEA. V trimming: 4 bases; J trimming: 7 bases; junction bases outside the gene matches: 9. Through Arm-PCR of CDR3 regions and iRepertoire HTBI primers, TCR beta libraries were built. TCRdb passed the multiplex PCR reads through MiXCR, listing each CDR3 protein once. The sample shows about 530,000 distinct CDR3 sequences, more than 15% of them seen only once. This clonotype was recorded many times. The sample was also linked to a second study, of T cells in Graves' hyperthyroidism and ophthalmopathy. As reported in that work: TCR CDR3 underwent first-round RT-PCR with the HTBI primer set.

The chain recombines TRBV11-3 with TRBJ2-3; 9 positions match TRBD2. This TCR was sampled from a woman aged 35-60 years with Graves disease. Material: peripheral blood mononuclear cells (PBMCs), obtained at new diagnosis, from a patient treated with antithyroid drugs. DNA for the CDR3: TGTGCCAGCAGCTCTTCCCTCGCGGGGGGGTATACGCAGTATTTT. Residues: CASSSSLAGGYTQYF.